The present TCR beta chain was sequenced within a study of blood T cell repertoires in COVID-19. Study overall: Whether acute or convalescent, the COVID-19 samples came from the United States, Italy and Spain. The cDNA or gDNA used as material had been derived from T cells, B-cell-depleted T cells, or PBMCs.

V lost 4 bases to trimming and J lost 2 bases, with 13 bases between them. This CDR3 region has 15 residues. Germline-derived CDR1 and CDR2 are SGHAT and FQNNGV. Original processing methods: Amplification of reference gene primers was used by the study to estimate nucleated cell counts. Profiling relied on immunoSEQ multiplex PCR, and the TCRdb table lists in-frame clones only, not all of them. That table supplies the V and J calls and clone size; D and trimming were determined from the DNA. The data contain just under 65,000 clones, about 80% of them seen just once; the ten biggest clones take up approximately 15%.

The chain uses TRBV11-2 and TRBJ2-3; D call uncertain. The sequenced sample consisted of peripheral blood. This receptor was identified in a man in his sixties with COVID-19, enrolled during active disease. The CDR3 loop is CASSSTPSHTDTQYF. CDR3 sequence (DNA): TGTGCCAGCAGCTCCACGCCAAGCCACACAGATACGCAGTATTTT.